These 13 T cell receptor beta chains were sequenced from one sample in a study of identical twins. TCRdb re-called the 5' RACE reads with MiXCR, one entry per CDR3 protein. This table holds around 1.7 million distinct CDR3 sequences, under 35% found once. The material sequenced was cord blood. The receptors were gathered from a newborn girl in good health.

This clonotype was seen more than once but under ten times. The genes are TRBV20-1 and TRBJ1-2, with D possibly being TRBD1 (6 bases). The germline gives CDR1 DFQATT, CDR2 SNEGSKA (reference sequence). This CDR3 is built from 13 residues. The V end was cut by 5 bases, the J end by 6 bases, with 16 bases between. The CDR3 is CSAPSQGNHGYTF. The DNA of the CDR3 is TGCAGTGCTCCGTCACAGGGAAATCATGGCTACACCTTC.

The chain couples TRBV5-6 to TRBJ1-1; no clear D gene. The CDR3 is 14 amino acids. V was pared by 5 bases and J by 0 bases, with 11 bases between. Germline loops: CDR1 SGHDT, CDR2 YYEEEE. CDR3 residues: CASRYGVVNTEAFF. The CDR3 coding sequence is TGTGCCAGCAGGTATGGTGTGGTGAACACTGAAGCTTTCTTT.

CDR3 nucleotide sequence: TGTGCCAGCAGCTTAAATGGGGTTGTTGCAGGGGCCCACGAGCAGTACTTC. This sequence encodes CASSLNGVVAGAHEQYF. The chain carries TRBV7-2 and TRBJ2-7, with a weak D call TRBD1 (6 bases). The CDR3 spans 17 residues. Per the germline V gene, CDR1 is SGHTA and CDR2 is FQGNSA. V dropped 2 bases and J dropped 5 bases, with 22 bases sitting between them.

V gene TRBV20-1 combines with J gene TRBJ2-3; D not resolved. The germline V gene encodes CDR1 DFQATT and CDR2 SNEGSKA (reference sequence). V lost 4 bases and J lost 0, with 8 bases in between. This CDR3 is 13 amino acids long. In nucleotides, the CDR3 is TGCAGTGCTACTGACGGGAGCACAGATACGCAGTATTTT. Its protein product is CSATDGSTDTQYF.

The CDR3 DNA reads TGTGCCAGCAGCTTAGAGGGGGCTCCCCTCGGAGACACGCAGTATTTT. Translating gives CASSLEGAPLGDTQYF. J is TRBJ2-3 and V is TRBV7-8, with 7 bases matching TRBD1. V gave up 1 base and J gave up 9 bases; unmatched junction bases: 13. CDR3 length: 16 amino acids. The germline V gene encodes CDR1 SGHVS and CDR2 FQNEAQ.

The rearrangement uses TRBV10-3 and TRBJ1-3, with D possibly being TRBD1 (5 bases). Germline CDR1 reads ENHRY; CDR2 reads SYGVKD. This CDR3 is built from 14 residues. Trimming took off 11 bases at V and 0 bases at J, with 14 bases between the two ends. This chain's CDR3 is CAAGDRSSGNTIYF. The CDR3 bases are TGTGCCGCCGGCGACAGAAGCTCTGGAAACACCATATATTTT.

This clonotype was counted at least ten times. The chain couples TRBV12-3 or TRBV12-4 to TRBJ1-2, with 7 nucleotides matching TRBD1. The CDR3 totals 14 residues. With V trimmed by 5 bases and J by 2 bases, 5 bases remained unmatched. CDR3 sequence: CASSPGQRNYGYTF. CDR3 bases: TGTGCCAGCAGTCCGGGACAGAGGAACTATGGCTACACCTTC.

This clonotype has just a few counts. CDR3 bases: TGCGCCAGCAGCCAAGTGGGGCTCCCTAGATACGAGCAGTACTTC. Translation gives CASSQVGLPRYEQYF. The J gene is TRBJ2-7, the V gene TRBV4-1; tentative D call: TRBD1 (5 bases). This CDR3 has 15 amino acids. The germline gives CDR1 MGHRA, CDR2 YSYEKL. V shed 1 base and J shed 4 bases, with 14 bases lying between them.

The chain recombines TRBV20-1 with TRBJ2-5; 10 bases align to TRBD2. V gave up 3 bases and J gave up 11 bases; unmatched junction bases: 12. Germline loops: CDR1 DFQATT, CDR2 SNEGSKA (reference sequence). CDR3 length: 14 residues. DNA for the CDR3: TGCAGTGCTAGTCCTAGCGGGAGTTTTAATGAGCAGTACTTC. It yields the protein CSASPSGSFNEQYF.

The CDR3 region has the DNA TGTGCCAGCACCCCCGGACAGGGCTATGAGCAGTTCTTC. Encoded protein: CASTPGQGYEQFF. The chain links TRBV5-8 to TRBJ2-1; 8 bases fit TRBD1. V lost 6 bases, J lost 8 bases, and 7 bases stayed unmatched. The CDR3 length is 13 residues. Germline V gene data show CDR1 as SGHTS and CDR2 as YDEGEE.

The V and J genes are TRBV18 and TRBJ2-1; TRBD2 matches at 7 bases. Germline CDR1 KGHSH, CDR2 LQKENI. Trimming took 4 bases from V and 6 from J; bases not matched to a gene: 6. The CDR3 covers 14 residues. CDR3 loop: CASSRILAPNEQFF. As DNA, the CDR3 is TGTGCCAGCTCACGGATACTAGCGCCCAATGAGCAGTTCTTC.

The CDR3 here is CASSELWASGRVFYEQYF. The CDR3 DNA sequence: TGTGCCAGCAGTGAACTGTGGGCTAGCGGGAGGGTTTTCTACGAGCAGTACTTC. The rearrangement links TRBV2 to TRBJ2-4, with 12 positions matching TRBD2. The DNA end favors TRBJ2-7, so the J call may be wrong. Germline CDR1 reads SNHLY; CDR2 reads FYNNEI. The CDR3 extends over 18 amino acids.

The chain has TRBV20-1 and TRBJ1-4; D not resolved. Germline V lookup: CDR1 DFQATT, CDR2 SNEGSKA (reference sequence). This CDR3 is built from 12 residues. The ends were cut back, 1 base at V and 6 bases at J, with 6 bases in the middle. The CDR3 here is CSARAGHEKLFF. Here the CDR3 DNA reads TGCAGTGCTAGAGCCGGACATGAAAAACTGTTTTTT.